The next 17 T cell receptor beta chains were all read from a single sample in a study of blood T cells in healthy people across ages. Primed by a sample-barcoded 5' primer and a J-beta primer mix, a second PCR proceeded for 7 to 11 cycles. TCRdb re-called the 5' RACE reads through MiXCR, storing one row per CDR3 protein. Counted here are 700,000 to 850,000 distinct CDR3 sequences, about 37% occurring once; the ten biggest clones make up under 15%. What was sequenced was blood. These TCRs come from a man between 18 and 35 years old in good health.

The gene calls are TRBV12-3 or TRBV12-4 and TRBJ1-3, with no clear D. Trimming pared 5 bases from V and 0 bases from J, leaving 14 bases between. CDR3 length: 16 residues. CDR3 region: CASSPDRVLSGNTIYF. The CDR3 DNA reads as TGTGCCAGCAGTCCAGACCGCGTCCTCTCTGGAAACACCATATATTTT.

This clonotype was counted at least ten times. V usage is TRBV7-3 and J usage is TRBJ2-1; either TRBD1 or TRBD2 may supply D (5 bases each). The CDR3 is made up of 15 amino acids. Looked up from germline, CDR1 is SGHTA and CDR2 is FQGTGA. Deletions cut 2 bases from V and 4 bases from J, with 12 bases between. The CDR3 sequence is CASSLGTGNYNEQFF. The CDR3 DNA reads TGTGCCAGCAGCTTAGGGACGGGGAATTACAATGAGCAGTTCTTC.

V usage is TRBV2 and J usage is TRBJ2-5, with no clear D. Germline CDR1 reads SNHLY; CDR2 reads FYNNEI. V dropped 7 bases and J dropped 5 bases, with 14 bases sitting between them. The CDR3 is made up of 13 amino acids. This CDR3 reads CASIYYSGETQYF. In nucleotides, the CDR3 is TGTGCCAGCATCTATTACAGTGGGGAGACCCAGTACTTC.

The CDR3 loop is CASSSRQGRGTEAFF. In DNA, the CDR3 is TGTGCCAGCAGCTCAAGACAGGGTCGAGGCACTGAAGCTTTCTTT. The V gene is TRBV7-2, the J gene TRBJ1-1, with 7 bases matching TRBD1. The CDR3 covers 15 residues. The germline V gene has CDR1 SGHTA and CDR2 FQGNSA. The V segment lost 4 bases and the J segment 4 bases; nucleotides outside the gene matches: 9.

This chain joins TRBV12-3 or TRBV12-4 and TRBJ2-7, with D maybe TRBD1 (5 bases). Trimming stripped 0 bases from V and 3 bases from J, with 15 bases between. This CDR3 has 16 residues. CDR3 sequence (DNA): TGTGCCAGCAGTTTAGCGAATTTTAGGACATTCTACGAGCAGTACTTC. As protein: CASSLANFRTFYEQYF.

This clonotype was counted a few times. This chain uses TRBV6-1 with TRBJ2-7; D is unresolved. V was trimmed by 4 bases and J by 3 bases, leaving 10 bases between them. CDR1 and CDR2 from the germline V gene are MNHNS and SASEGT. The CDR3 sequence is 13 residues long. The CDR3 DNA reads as TGTGCCAGCAGTGTTGGCCAGTTCTACGAGCAGTACTTC. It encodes CASSVGQFYEQYF.

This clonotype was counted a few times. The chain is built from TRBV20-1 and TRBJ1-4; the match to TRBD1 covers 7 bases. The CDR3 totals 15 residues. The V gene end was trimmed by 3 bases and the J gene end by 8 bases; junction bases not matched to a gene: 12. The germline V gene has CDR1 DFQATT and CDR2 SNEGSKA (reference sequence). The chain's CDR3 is CSARTTGSPGEKLFF. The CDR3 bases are TGCAGTGCTAGGACGACAGGGAGTCCCGGAGAAAAACTGTTTTTT.

The CDR3 protein is CSASNLGGGYNEQFF. In nucleotides, the CDR3 is TGCAGTGCTAGTAATTTGGGGGGGGGCTACAATGAGCAGTTCTTC. This chain joins TRBV20-1 and TRBJ2-1, with TRBD2 matching over 7 bases. CDR1 and CDR2 from the germline V gene are DFQATT and SNEGSKA (reference sequence). V lost 3 bases and J lost 3; bases outside the gene matches: 8. This CDR3 contains 15 residues.

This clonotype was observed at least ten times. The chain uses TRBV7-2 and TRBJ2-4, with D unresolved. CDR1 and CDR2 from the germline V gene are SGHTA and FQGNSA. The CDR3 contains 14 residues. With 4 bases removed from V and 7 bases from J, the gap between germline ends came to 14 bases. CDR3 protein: CASSSPRLGNIQYF. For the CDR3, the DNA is TGTGCCAGCAGCTCCCCTAGACTTGGGAACATTCAGTACTTC. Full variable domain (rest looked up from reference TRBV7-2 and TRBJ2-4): GAGVSQSPSNKVTEKGKDVELRCDPISGHTALYWYRQSLGQGLEFLIYFQGNSAPDKSGLPSDRFSAERTGGSVSTLTIQRTQQEDSAVYLCASSSPRLGNIQYFGAGTRLSVL.

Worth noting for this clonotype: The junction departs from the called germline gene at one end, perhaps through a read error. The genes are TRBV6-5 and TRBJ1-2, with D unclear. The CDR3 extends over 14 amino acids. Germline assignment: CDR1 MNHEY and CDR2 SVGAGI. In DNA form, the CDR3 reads TGTGCCAGCAGGTACTCGGGAGCGGCGGATGGCTACACCTTC. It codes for CASRYSGAADGYTF.

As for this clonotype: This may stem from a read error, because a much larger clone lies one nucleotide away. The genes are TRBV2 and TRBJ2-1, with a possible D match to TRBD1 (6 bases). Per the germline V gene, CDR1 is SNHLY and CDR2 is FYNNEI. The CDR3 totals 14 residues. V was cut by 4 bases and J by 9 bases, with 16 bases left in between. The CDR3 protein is CASSGTGIWAEQFF. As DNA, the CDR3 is TGTGCCAGCAGTGGTACAGGGATTTGGGCTGAGCAGTTCTTC.

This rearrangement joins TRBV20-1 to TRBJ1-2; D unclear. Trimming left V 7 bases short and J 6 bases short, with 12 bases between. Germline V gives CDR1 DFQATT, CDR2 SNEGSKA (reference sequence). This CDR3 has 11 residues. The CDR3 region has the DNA TGCAGTGGGAGCAATGGGGATGGCTACACCTTC. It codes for CSGSNGDGYTF.

The CDR3 DNA follows: TGTGCCAGCAGCTTAGGGCGTGCAACTAATGAAAAACTGTTTTTT. It is translated as CASSLGRATNEKLFF. The chain uses TRBV11-2 and TRBJ1-4; no clear D. Trimming removed 1 base from V and 0 bases from J, with 6 bases in between. Germline-derived CDR1 and CDR2 are SGHAT and FQNNGV. The CDR3 is 15 amino acids.

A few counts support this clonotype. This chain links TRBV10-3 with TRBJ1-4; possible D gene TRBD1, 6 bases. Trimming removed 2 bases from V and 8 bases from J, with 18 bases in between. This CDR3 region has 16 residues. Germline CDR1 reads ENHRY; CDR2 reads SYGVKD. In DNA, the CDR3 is TGTGCCATCAGTGAGGAACACAGGGAGGTCCAGGAAAAACTGTTTTTT. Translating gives CAISEEHREVQEKLFF.

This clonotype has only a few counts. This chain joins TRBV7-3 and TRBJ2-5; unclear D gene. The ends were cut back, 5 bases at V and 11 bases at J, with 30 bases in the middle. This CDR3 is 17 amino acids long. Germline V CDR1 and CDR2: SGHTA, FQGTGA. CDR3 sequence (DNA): TGTGCCAGCAGCAGAGATGCACCCAGAAGCGCTGACAATGAGCAGTACTTC. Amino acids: CASSRDAPRSADNEQYF.

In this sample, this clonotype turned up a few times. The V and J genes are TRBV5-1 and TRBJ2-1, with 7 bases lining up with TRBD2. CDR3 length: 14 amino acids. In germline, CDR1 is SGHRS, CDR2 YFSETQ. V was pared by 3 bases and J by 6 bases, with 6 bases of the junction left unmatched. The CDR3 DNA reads TGCGCCAGCAGCTCCGCTCTAGCGGCCAATGAGCAGTTCTTC. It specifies CASSSALAANEQFF.

The CDR3, as DNA: TGTGCCAGCAGCCCGGTCCTGGGACTGTACACCGGGGAGCTGTTTTTT. Translation gives CASSPVLGLYTGELFF. V gene TRBV14 combines with J gene TRBJ2-2; weak D call: TRBD2 (6 bases). The CDR3 length is 16 residues. Germline CDR1 reads SGHDN; CDR2 reads FVKESK. V lost 4 bases and J lost 3, with 15 bases in between.